Listed here are 8 T cell receptor beta chains from one sample, sequenced in a study of blood T cell repertoires in COVID-19 (dated by TCRdb to about 2020). Libraries were made using the immunoSEQ multiplex PCR assay. The table was pulled from immuneACCESS by TCRdb, which kept in-frame rearrangements only. Such tables lose some clones; where checked, under half of the loss comes from unresolved V genes, and the rest has no known cause. The sample table contains about 480,000 clones; only one count was recorded for 89% of them. Of the sample, approximately 0.9% is held by the ten largest clones. The sample taken for sequencing was peripheral blood. The receptors shown here come from a man between 18 and 35 years old with COVID-19, enrolled during active disease.

V gene TRBV29-1 combines with J gene TRBJ2-5; 8 bases line up with TRBD2. Per germline, CDR1 SQVTM and CDR2 ANQGSEA. This CDR3 spans 14 amino acids. V lost 2 bases, J lost 4 bases, and 6 bases stayed unmatched. CDR3: CSVESPGGPETQYF. In DNA, the CDR3 is TGCAGCGTTGAATCTCCGGGAGGGCCAGAGACCCAGTACTTC.

Turning to this clone: The same CDR3 is also encoded by other DNA sequences in this sample. The chain is built from TRBV18 and TRBJ1-1; 7 positions agree with TRBD1. The CDR3 runs 14 residues. The V gene's germline CDR1 is KGHSH and CDR2 LQKENI. The ends lost 3 bases at V and 0 bases at J; junction bases unmatched: 1. The CDR3 DNA is TGTGCCAGCTCACCGACAGGGTTGAACACTGAAGCTTTCTTT. Protein sequence: CASSPTGLNTEAFF.

The CDR3 DNA reads as TGTGCCAGCAGCGCCCGGGACAGGGGGATCTACGAGCAGTACTTC. It specifies CASSARDRGIYEQYF. The chain joins TRBV11-3 to TRBJ2-7, with 11 bases fitting TRBD1. V shed 5 bases, J shed 3 bases, and the junction held 6 bases outside the gene matches. This CDR3 has 15 residues. CDR1 and CDR2 from the germline V gene are SGHNT and YENEEA.

This chain links TRBV3-1 (or the pseudogene TRBV3-2) with TRBJ2-2, with D uncertain. The germline V and J ends were trimmed by 1 base and 6 bases, with 6 bases remaining between them. Germline CDR1 and CDR2: LGHDT and YNNKEL (reference sequence). The CDR3 runs to 13 residues. CDR3 in amino acids: CASSQVAAGELFF. CDR3 bases: TGTGCCAGCAGCCAAGTTGCGGCCGGGGAGCTGTTTTTT.

The CDR3 DNA follows: TGTGCCAGCAGCTTGGTGGAGGGACTCATTCAGTACTTC. Its translation: CASSLVEGLIQYF. V and J are TRBV5-8 and TRBJ2-4; D may be TRBD2 (6 bases). This CDR3 is built from 13 residues. Germline CDR1 and CDR2: SGHTS and YDEGEE. V dropped 0 bases and J dropped 9 bases, with 10 bases sitting between them.

V is TRBV19 and J is TRBJ2-3, with 8 positions matching TRBD2. Germline CDR1 reads LNHDA; CDR2 reads SQIVND (reference sequence). The CDR3 length is 15 residues. V lost 3 bases to trimming and J lost 0 bases; unmatched junction nucleotides: 2. CDR3 in DNA: TGTGCCAGTAGTATGGTAGCGGGAAGCACAGATACGCAGTATTTT. Translating it yields CASSMVAGSTDTQYF.

CDR3 bases: TGCACGACGGGGTCCTACGAGCAGTACTTC. Encoded protein: CTTGSYEQYF. This chain joins TRBV29-1 and TRBJ2-7; D perhaps matches TRBD2 (5 bases). This CDR3 has 10 amino acids. Germline V CDR1 and CDR2: SQVTM, ANQGSEA.

The rearrangement uses TRBV6-2 or TRBV6-3 and TRBJ1-2, with TRBD1 matching over 9 bases. Germline CDR1 is MNHEY and CDR2 is SVGEGT. CDR3 length: 15 residues. V trimming: 4 bases; J trimming: 8 bases; junction bases outside the gene matches: 11. In DNA, the CDR3 is TGTGCCAGCAGTTTCGTCCCGGGACAGGGTTACGGCTACACCTTC. It yields the protein CASSFVPGQGYGYTF.